This T cell receptor beta chain was sequenced during a study of blood T cells in healthy people across ages. As regards this clonotype: Its specificity is not known.

Study-wide results and caveats: Among T cells, TCR beta diversity per million cells dropped roughly linearly as age rose.

A second PCR, run for roughly 7 to 12 cycles, used a sample-barcoded 5' primer plus a J-beta primer mix. One entry per CDR3 protein, called by TCRdb with MiXCR from the 5' RACE reads. The data contain hundreds of thousands of distinct CDR3 sequences, 58% of them singletons. Germline lookup yields CDR1 MDHEN and CDR2 SYDVKM. V was shortened by 1 base and J by 0 bases, with 11 bases between the two germline ends. The CDR3 contains 16 residues. The V gene is TRBV28, the J gene TRBJ2-3; tentative D call: TRBD1 (5 bases). Sample: blood. The sequence derives from a man between 25 and 39 years old in good health. CDR3 amino acids: CASSLFTRVSTDTQYF. CDR3 nucleotide sequence: TGTGCCAGCAGTTTATTTACCAGGGTGAGCACAGATACGCAGTATTTT. Filled out from reference TRBV28 and TRBJ2-3, the complete variable domain reads DVKVTQSSRYLVKRTGEKVFLECVQDMDHENMFWYRQDPGLGLRLIYFSYDVKMKEKGDIPEGYSVSREKKERFSLILESASTNQTSMYLCASSLFTRVSTDTQYFGPGTRLTVL.